This TCR beta chain was recovered during a study of OX40 agonist ivuxolimab in advanced cancers. Germline loops: CDR1 MDHEN, CDR2 SYDVKM. The CDR3 has 14 amino acids. Measured with immunoSEQ multiplex PCR; TCRdb has only the in-frame clones, and not every one. The data contain 45,000 or so clones, around 87% of them singletons. This clonotype was sampled from an adult with an advanced solid tumor such as melanoma, head and neck, liver or kidney cancer. The chain carries TRBV28 and TRBJ2-5, with TRBD2 as a possible D gene (5 bases). Matching the DNA end better, TRBJ2-7 makes the J call doubtful. Material: CD4+ or CD8+ T cells sorted from blood, obtained in a trial of the OX40 agonist ivuxolimab. CDR3 amino acids: CASSFGRATYEQYF. CDR3 sequence (DNA): TGTGCCAGCAGTTTTGGGCGGGCCACCTACGAGCAGTACTTC.